The following is a T cell receptor (beta chain) sequence with its context. Its antigen is not known. The sample comes from a study of shared clonotypes between healthy human individuals. Overall study: The donor group consisted of a couple of women and a few men, aged 18 to 49.

CDR1 and CDR2 from the germline V gene are SGHAT and FQNNGV. The CDR3 runs 14 residues. V lost 0 bases and J lost 4, with 7 bases in between. Generated by immunoSEQ multiplex PCR, the TCRdb table keeps only in-frame clones and is missing some. The sample has about 460,000 clones, approximately 77% seen once; the top ten hold approximately 12%. Notes on the study in general: Donor scarcity curtailed the genetic and exposure-history diversity represented herein.

Study donors comprised healthy, HIV-negative adults devoid of recent acute infection or vaccination. This TCR derives from a woman aged 40 to 50 in good health. Some clones in this sample may be carry-over from other donors' samples. The rearrangement uses TRBV11-2 and TRBJ2-1; unclear D gene. Sequencing used PBMCs. The CDR3 bases are TGTGCCAGCAGCTTAGAGTTTGATTACAATGAGCAGTTCTTC. It encodes CASSLEFDYNEQFF.